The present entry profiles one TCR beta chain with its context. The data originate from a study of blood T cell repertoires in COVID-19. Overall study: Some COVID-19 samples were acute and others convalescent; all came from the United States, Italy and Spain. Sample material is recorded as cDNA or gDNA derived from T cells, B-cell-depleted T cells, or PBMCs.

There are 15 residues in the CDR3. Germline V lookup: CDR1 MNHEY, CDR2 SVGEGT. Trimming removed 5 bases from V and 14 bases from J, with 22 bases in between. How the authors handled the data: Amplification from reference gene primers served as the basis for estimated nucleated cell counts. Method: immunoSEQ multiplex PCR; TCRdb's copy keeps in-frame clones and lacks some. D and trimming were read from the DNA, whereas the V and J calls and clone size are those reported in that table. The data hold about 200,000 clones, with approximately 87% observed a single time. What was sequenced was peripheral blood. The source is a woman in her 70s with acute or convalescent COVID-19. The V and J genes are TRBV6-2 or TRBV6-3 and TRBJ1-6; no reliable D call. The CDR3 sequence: CASSKEATGIPALHF. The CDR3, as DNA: TGTGCCAGCAGTAAAGAGGCTACCGGGATACCAGCCCTCCACTTT.